The entry below gives a single TCR beta chain sequence along with its context. Method: immunoSEQ multiplex PCR; TCRdb's copy keeps in-frame clones and lacks some. The sample carries fewer than 100,000 clones, 91% recorded once. The sample comes from a study of blood T cell repertoires in COVID-19. Deletions cut 6 bases from V and 5 bases from J, with 13 bases between. Per the germline V gene, CDR1 is MNHEY and CDR2 is SVGAGI. The CDR3 covers 13 residues. The receptor comes from a woman in her forties or fifties in a cohort sampled during active COVID-19. The chain joins TRBV6-5 to TRBJ2-5; perhaps TRBD2 as D (6 bases). Specimen: peripheral blood. This chain's CDR3 is CASRPPAGETQYF. As DNA, the CDR3 is TGTGCCAGCAGACCCCCCGCGGGGGAGACCCAGTACTTC.